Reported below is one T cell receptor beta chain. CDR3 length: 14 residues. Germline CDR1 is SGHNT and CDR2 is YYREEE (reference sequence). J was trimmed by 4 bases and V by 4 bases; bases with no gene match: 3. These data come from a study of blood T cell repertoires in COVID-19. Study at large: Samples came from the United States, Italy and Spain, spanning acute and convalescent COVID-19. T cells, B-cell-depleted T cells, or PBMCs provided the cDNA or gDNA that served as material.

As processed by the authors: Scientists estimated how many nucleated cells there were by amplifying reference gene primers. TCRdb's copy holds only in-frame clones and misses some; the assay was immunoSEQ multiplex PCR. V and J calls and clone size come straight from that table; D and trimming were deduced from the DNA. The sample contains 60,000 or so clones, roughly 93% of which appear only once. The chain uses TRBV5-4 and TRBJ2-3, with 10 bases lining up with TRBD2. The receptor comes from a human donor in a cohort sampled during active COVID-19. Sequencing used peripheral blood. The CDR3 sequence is CASSTSGKSDTQYF. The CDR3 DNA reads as TGTGCCAGCAGCACTAGCGGGAAGTCAGATACGCAGTATTTT.